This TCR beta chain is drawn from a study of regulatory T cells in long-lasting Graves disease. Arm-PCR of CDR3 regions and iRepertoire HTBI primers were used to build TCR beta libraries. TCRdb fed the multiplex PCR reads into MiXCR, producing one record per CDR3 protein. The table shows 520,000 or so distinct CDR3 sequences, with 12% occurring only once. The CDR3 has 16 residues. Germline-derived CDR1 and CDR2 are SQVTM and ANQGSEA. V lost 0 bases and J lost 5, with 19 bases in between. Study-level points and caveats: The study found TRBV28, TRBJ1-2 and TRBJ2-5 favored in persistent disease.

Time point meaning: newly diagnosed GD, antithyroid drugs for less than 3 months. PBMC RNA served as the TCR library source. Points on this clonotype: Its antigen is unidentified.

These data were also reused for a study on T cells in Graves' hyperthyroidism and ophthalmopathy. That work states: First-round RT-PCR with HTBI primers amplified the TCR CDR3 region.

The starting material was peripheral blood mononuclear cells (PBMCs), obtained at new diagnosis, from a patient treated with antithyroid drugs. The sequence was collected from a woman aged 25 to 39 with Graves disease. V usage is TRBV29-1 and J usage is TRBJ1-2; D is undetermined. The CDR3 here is CSVEDWSDKGTYGYTF. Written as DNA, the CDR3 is TGCAGCGTTGAAGATTGGAGCGATAAAGGTACTTATGGCTACACCTTC.